This T cell receptor (beta chain) was recorded in a study of CD8 T cells in Susac syndrome. Points on this clonotype: Antigen specificity is unknown.

TEMRA cells were FACS-enriched and CD8+ and CD4+ T cells negatively isolated. Study-wide points: The study admitted that it had a relatively small number of individuals in its TCR sequencing and HLA analysis.

V was pared by 4 bases and J by 2 bases, with 7 bases of the junction left unmatched. Germline CDR1 reads KGHDR; CDR2 reads SFDVKD. The length of the CDR3 is 16 residues. RNA in amounts of roughly 0.5 to 1 ug was reverse transcribed with random hexamers. It was immunoSEQ multiplex PCR that amplified TCR beta CDR3 across 54 Vbeta and 13 Jbeta. MiXCR, applied by TCRdb to the immunoSEQ multiplex PCR reads, yields one record per CDR3 protein. The sample carries 400,000 to 550,000 distinct CDR3 sequences, around 83% recorded once. This rearrangement joins TRBV24-1 to TRBJ1-5; 7 nucleotides match TRBD1. The sequenced sample was CD8+ T cells from PBMCs. The source of this sequence is a human donor with multiple sclerosis. CDR3: CATSDLDRVRNQPQHF. The CDR3 DNA sequence: TGTGCCACCAGTGACCTTGACAGGGTTCGCAATCAGCCCCAGCATTTT.